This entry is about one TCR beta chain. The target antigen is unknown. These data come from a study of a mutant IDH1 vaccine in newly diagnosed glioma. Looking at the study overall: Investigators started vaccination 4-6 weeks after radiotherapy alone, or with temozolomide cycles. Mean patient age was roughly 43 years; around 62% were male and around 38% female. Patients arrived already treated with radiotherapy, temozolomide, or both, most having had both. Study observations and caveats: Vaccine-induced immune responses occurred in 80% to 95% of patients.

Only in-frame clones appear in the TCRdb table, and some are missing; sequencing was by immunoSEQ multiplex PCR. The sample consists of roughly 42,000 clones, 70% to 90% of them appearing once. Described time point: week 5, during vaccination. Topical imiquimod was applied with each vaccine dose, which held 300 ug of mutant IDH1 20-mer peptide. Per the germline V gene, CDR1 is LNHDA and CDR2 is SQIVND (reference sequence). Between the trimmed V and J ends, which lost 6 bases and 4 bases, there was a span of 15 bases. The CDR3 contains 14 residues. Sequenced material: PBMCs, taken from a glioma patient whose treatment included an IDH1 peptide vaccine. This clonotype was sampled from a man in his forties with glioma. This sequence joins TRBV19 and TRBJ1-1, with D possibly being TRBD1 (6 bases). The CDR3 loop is CASRWGRGVTEAFF. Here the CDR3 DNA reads TGTGCCAGTAGGTGGGGCAGGGGAGTCACTGAAGCTTTCTTT.